A single TCR beta chain is shown here with its context. Its antigen is not known. With 3 bases clipped from V and 3 bases from J, the junction kept 7 bases outside the gene matches. The CDR3 extends over 15 amino acids. Germline CDR1 SGDLS, CDR2 YYNGEE. This sample was taken from a study of post-analysis software for immune sequencing data. Study-level findings and limits: Five or six TRBV segments were significantly more frequent in patients than in controls. TRBV5-6, TRBV5-1 and TRBV20-1 were among these segments.

Unique molecular identifiers were built into the TCR beta cDNA libraries. TCRdb fed the PCR reads into MiXCR, producing one record per CDR3 protein. Counted here are 400,000 to 500,000 distinct CDR3 sequences, over 30% occurring once; the ten biggest clones make up under 9%. The V call is TRBV9, the J call TRBJ2-3; 7 bases align to TRBD1. The sample was blood. This TCR derives from a girl aged 2 to 10 with multiple sclerosis. The CDR3 protein is CASSGRGGGTDTQYF. The CDR3 DNA follows: TGTGCCAGCAGCGGGAGAGGGGGCGGGACAGATACGCAGTATTTT.